The rows below give T cell receptor beta chains drawn from one sample of a study of blood T cell repertoires in COVID-19. Method: immunoSEQ multiplex PCR; TCRdb's copy keeps in-frame clones and lacks some. Of nearly 110,000 clones detected, approximately 90% appear once; the ten largest clones hold 1% to 1.5%. Source material: peripheral blood. The receptors originated from a woman aged 30 to 39 with acute or convalescent COVID-19. The CDR3 runs from the conserved cysteine through the conserved F or W. Each record gives: clone size, D gene, J gene, V gene, CDR3 DNA, CDR3 protein. D genes are given only for firm matches. Clone size is given for some rows only: seen once, a few or many times, or a class if the clone is expanded.

. | TRBD1 | TRBJ1-2 | TRBV6-5 | TGTGCCAGCAGTTACCCGGACAGGGCGAAGGGCTACACCTTC | CASSYPDRAKGYTF
. | . | TRBJ2-7 | TRBV11-2 | TGTGCCAGCACATTGTCCGATTCAAGAGCCTACGAGCAGTACTTC | CASTLSDSRAYEQYF
. | TRBD2 | TRBJ2-1 | TRBV18 | TGTGCCAGCTCACCCCCGGGACTAAGGAGCTCCTACAATGAGCAGTTCTTC | CASSPPGLRSSYNEQFF
. | TRBD1 | TRBJ2-1 | TRBV4-3 | TGCGCCAGCAGCCAGCATCCGGGACAGGGTACCAATGAGCAGTTCTTC | CASSQHPGQGTNEQFF
. | TRBD1 | TRBJ1-5 | TRBV5-5 | TGTGCCAGCAGCCTGACAGGGAAGATTCAGCCCCAGCATTTT | CASSLTGKIQPQHF
. | TRBD2 | TRBJ2-1 | TRBV7-9 | TGTGCCAGCAGCTTTGGACTAGCTGATTACAATGAGCAGTTCTTC | CASSFGLADYNEQFF
. | . | TRBJ2-1 | TRBV27 | TGTGCCAGCAGGCCCAGTCCCCGGGACAATGAGCAGTTCTTC | CASRPSPRDNEQFF
few | . | TRBJ2-7 | TRBV25-1 | TGTGCCAGCAGTGACGGACTACCTCCGTACGAGCAGTACTTC | CASSDGLPPYEQYF
. | . | TRBJ1-4 | TRBV4-2 | TGTGCCAGCAGCCAAGTTTCAGGGGTGAATGAAAAACTGTTTTTT | CASSQVSGVNEKLFF
. | . | TRBJ2-6 | TRBV5-1 | TGCGCCAGCAGCTTGGGACGGGTAACTGGGGCCAACGTCCTGACTTTC | CASSLGRVTGANVLTF
. | TRBD1 | TRBJ1-1 | TRBV5-1 | TGCGCCAGCAGCTCCGGGACAGGGGGCGACACTGAAGCTTTCTTT | CASSSGTGGDTEAFF
few | TRBD1 | TRBJ2-7 | TRBV30 | TGTGCCTGGAAAAGGAAGACAGGGGGATACGAGCAGTACTTC | CAWKRKTGGYEQYF
. | TRBD1 | TRBJ1-5 | TRBV5-6 | TGTGCCAGCAGCTTGAAGGCGGGGACAGGGACTGTCAATCAGCCCCAGCATTTT | CASSLKAGTGTVNQPQHF
. | TRBD2 | TRBJ2-7 | TRBV3-1/TRBV3-2 | TGTGCCAGCAGCCAAGCTAGCGGGAGAGGCGAGCAGTACTTC | CASSQASGRGEQYF
. | . | TRBJ2-3 | TRBV7-2 | TGTGCCAGCAGCTCCGGGTCAGATACGCAGTATTTT | CASSSGSDTQYF
. | . | TRBJ2-3 | TRBV28 | TGTGCCAGCAGTTTATGGGGGGGCGGGAGTAGAGGAGATACGCAGTATTTT | CASSLWGGGSRGDTQYF
. | . | TRBJ1-2 | TRBV4-3 | TGCGCCAGCAGCCAAGTTGGGGGGGCGACGATTAACTATGGCTACACCTTC | CASSQVGGATINYGYTF
. | TRBD1 | TRBJ1-1 | TRBV18 | TGTGCCAGCTCACCACGACAGGGGTTCGGGATGAACACTGAAGCTTTCTTT | CASSPRQGFGMNTEAFF
. | TRBD1 | TRBJ2-2 | TRBV24-1 | TGTGCCACCAGTGATCCCGACAGGGGGCTTTTCACCGGGGAGCTGTTTTTT | CATSDPDRGLFTGELFF
. | . | TRBJ2-7 | TRBV18 | TGTGCCAGCTCACCACCACAGGGAGTGGGCGAGCAGTACTTC | CASSPPQGVGEQYF
. | TRBD2 | TRBJ2-5 | TRBV6-2/TRBV6-3 | TGTGCCAGCAGCGCTCAAACGGGGACTAGCGGTTTTCGGACCCAGTACTTC | CASSAQTGTSGFRTQYF
. | . | TRBJ1-1 | TRBV11-2 | TGTGCCAGCAGCTTCGAGGGTCTTCCGGACACTGAAGCTTTCTTT | CASSFEGLPDTEAFF
. | TRBD1 | TRBJ2-7 | TRBV6-2/TRBV6-3 | TGTGCCAGCAGTTACCTGGTCAGGGGGCCTCGCTCCTACGAGCAGTACTTC | CASSYLVRGPRSYEQYF
. | TRBD1 | TRBJ1-1 | TRBV5-1 | TGCGCCAGCAGCATCGACAGGGGAAGGTTGAACACTGAAGCTTTCTTT | CASSIDRGRLNTEAFF
once | TRBD2 | TRBJ2-1 | TRBV14 | TGTGCCAGCAGCCAAGAAGCGGGAGGTTTTAGTTCCTACAATGAGCAGTTCTTC | CASSQEAGGFSSYNEQFF
. | . | TRBJ2-2 | TRBV7-9 | TGTGCCAGCAGCTTAAGAGGTGCGCGAATGAGTCCCGGGGAGCTGTTTTTT | CASSLRGARMSPGELFF